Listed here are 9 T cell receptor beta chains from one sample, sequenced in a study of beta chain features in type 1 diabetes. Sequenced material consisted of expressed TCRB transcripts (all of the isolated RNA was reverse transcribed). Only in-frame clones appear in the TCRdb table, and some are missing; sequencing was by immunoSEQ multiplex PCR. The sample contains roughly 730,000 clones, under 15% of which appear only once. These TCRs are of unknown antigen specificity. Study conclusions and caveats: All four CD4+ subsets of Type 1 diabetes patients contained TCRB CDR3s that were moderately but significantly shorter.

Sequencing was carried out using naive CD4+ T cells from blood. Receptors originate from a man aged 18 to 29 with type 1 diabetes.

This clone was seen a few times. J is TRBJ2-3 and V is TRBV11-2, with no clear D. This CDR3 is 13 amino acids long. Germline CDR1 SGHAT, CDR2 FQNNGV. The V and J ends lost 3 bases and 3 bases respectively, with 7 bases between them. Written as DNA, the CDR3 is TGTGCCAGCAGCTTCGATGTGACAGATACGCAGTATTTT. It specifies CASSFDVTDTQYF.

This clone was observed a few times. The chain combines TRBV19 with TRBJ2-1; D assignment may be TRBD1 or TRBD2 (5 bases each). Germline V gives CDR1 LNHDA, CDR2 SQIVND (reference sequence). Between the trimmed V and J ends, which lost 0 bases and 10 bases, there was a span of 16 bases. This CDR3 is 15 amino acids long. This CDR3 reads CASSIDRGGSDEQFF. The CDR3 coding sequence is TGTGCCAGTAGTATAGATCGTGGGGGTTCGGACGAGCAGTTCTTC.

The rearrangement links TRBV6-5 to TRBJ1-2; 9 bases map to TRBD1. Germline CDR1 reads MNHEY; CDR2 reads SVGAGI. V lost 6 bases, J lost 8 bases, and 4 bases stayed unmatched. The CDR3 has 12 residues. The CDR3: CASSRDRAGYTF. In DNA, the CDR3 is TGTGCCAGCAGCCGGGACAGGGCAGGCTACACCTTC.

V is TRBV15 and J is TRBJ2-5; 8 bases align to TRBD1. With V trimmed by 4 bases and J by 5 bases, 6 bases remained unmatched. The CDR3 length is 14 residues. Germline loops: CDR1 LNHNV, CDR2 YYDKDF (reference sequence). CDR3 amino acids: CATSTHGQGETQYF. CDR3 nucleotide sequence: TGTGCCACCAGCACTCACGGACAGGGTGAGACCCAGTACTTC.

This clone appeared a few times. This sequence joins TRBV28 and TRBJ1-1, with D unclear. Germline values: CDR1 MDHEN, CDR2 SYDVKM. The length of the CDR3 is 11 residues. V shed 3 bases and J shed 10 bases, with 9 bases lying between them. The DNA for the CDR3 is TGTGCCAGCAGTTTTAGGGTAGTAGCTTTCTTT. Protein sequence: CASSFRVVAFF.

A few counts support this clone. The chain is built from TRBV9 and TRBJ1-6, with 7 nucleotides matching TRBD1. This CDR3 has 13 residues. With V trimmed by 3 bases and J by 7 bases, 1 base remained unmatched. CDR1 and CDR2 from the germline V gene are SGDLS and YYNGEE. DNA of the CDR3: TGTGCCAGCAGCGGGGGACAGAATTCACCCCTCCACTTT. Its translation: CASSGGQNSPLHF.

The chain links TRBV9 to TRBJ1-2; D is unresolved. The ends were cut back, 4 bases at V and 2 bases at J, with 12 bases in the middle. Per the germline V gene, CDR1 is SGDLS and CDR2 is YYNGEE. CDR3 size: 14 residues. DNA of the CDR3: TGTGCCAGCAGCCAGGTTGACAACAACTATGGCTACACCTTC. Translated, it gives CASSQVDNNYGYTF.

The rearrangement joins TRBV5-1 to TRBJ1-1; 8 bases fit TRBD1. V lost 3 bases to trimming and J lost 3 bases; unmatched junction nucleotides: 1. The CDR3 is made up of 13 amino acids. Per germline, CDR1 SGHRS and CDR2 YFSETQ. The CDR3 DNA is TGCGCCAGCAGCTACAGGGGGGACACTGAAGCTTTCTTT. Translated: CASSYRGDTEAFF.

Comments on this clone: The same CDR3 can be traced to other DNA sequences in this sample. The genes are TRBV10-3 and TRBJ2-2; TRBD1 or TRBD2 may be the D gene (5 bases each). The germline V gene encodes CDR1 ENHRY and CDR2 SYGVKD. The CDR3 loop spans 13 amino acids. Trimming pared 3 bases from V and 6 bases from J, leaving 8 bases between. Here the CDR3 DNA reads TGTGCCATCAGTGACAGGGACGCCGGGGAGCTGTTTTTT. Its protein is CAISDRDAGELFF.